Presented here are 28 T cell receptor beta chains from one specimen sequenced in a study of T-cell memory formation after mild COVID-19. TCRdb re-analysed the 5' RACE reads in MiXCR, keeping a single row per CDR3 protein. The profile shows roughly 35,000 distinct CDR3 sequences, 21% of them singletons. Sequenced material: PBMCs or a T cell subset sorted from them (not recorded which). These receptors originate from an adult who had mild COVID-19 (a few samples of this study predate the infection). Cell type and time point are not known.

This clonotype was seen a handful of times. The rearrangement joins TRBV6-1 to TRBJ1-6; TRBD1 matches at 7 bases. The germline gives CDR1 MNHNS, CDR2 SASEGT. Unmatched junction bases numbered 7, after V lost 5 bases and J lost 9 bases. The CDR3 covers 14 residues. CDR3: CASSPGQNFSPLHF. The CDR3 DNA reads TGTGCCAGCAGTCCGGGACAGAATTTTTCACCCCTCCACTTT.

The chain is built from TRBV7-9 and TRBJ1-1; the D gene is possibly TRBD1 (5 bases). With 4 bases removed from V and 11 bases from J, the gap between germline ends came to 20 bases. Germline CDR1 SEHNR, CDR2 FQNEAQ (reference sequence). The CDR3 has 14 residues. CDR3 bases: TGTGCCAGCAGCTCCGTAGACAGCCTCGCCAAGGCTTTCTTT. Its protein is CASSSVDSLAKAFF.

At least ten counts were recorded for this clonotype. V and J are TRBV7-2 and TRBJ2-1; TRBD2 matches at 7 bases. This CDR3 is built from 15 residues. Trimming cost V 1 base and J 8 bases; bases outside gene matches: 8. Per germline, CDR1 SGHTA and CDR2 FQGNSA. The CDR3 spells CASSLGGRALDEQFF. The DNA of the CDR3 is TGTGCCAGCAGCTTAGGAGGGAGGGCCCTCGATGAGCAGTTCTTC.

V and J are TRBV7-9 and TRBJ2-7; 9 bases match TRBD1. V trimming: 6 bases; J trimming: 3 bases; junction bases outside the gene matches: 9. The CDR3 extends over 15 amino acids. The germline CDR1 and CDR2 sequences are SEHNR and FQNEAQ (reference sequence). The DNA of the CDR3 is TGTGCCAGCAGTTCACGGACAGGGGAAAACTACGAGCAGTACTTC. Its protein product is CASSSRTGENYEQYF.

This clonotype was found many times. This rearrangement joins TRBV12-3 or TRBV12-4 to TRBJ2-2, with TRBD2 as a possible D gene (6 bases). The CDR3 is 15 amino acids. V was trimmed by 1 base and J by 5 bases, leaving 11 bases between them. CDR3 coding DNA: TGTGCCAGCAGTTTAGGACTAGGTCGGACCGGGGAGCTGTTTTTT. This encodes CASSLGLGRTGELFF.

This clonotype was observed many times. This chain uses TRBV5-6 with TRBJ2-5, with 11 bases aligning to TRBD2. Per the germline V gene, CDR1 is SGHDT and CDR2 is YYEEEE. Trimming removed 0 bases from V and 10 bases from J; junction bases left unmatched: 14. CDR3 length: 17 residues. CDR3 in amino acids: CASSLGLAGGRLRDQYF. Written as DNA, the CDR3 is TGTGCCAGCAGCTTGGGGCTAGCGGGGGGTCGCCTACGTGACCAGTACTTC.

Many counts were recorded for this clonotype. V usage is TRBV4-1 and J usage is TRBJ2-1; 11 nucleotides agree with TRBD2. The J segment lost 6 bases and the V segment lost 1 base, leaving 8 bases of the junction unmatched. The germline V gene encodes CDR1 MGHRA and CDR2 YSYEKL. This CDR3 spans 17 amino acids. CDR3 region: CASSQGLAGKRSNEQFF. In nucleotides, the CDR3 is TGCGCCAGCAGCCAAGGACTAGCGGGAAAGAGGAGCAATGAGCAGTTCTTC.

DNA of the CDR3: TGTGCCTGGAGTGTATTTAATGCGGTACGGGATACGCAGTATTTT. It translates to CAWSVFNAVRDTQYF. The chain recombines TRBV30 with TRBJ2-3; no firm D call. The CDR3 is 15 residues long. Per the germline V gene, CDR1 is GTSNPN and CDR2 is SVGIG (reference sequence). Trimming removed 0 bases from V and 6 bases from J, with 16 bases in between.

This clonotype was recorded at least ten times. V usage is TRBV7-2 and J usage is TRBJ2-2; possibly TRBD1 for D (5 bases). V was shortened by 1 base and J by 6 bases, with 12 bases between the two germline ends. CDR1 is SGHTA and CDR2 is FQGNSA in the germline V gene. The CDR3 runs to 15 residues. CDR3 protein: CASSLEGWGPGELFF. As DNA, the CDR3 is TGTGCCAGCAGCTTAGAAGGCTGGGGCCCCGGGGAGCTGTTTTTT.

This clonotype was counted ten times or more. The V gene is TRBV3-1, the J gene TRBJ1-1; a weak D match, TRBD1 (6 bases). V dropped 1 base and J dropped 0 bases, with 12 bases sitting between them. The CDR3 runs to 16 residues. CDR1 LGHDT and CDR2 YNNKEL come from the germline V gene (reference sequence). The CDR3 region is CASSQVGTLMNTEAFF. DNA of the CDR3: TGTGCCAGCAGCCAAGTTGGGACACTCATGAACACTGAAGCTTTCTTT. Combining the CDR3 with reference TRBV3-1 and TRBJ1-1 gives the whole variable domain DTAVSQTPKYLVTQMGNDKSIKCEQNLGHDTMYWYKQDSKKFLKIMFSYNNKELIINETVPNRFSPKSPDKAHLNLHINSLELGDSAVYFCASSQVGTLMNTEAFFGQGTRLTVV.

The rearrangement joins TRBV11-3 to TRBJ2-2; D is unclear. CDR1 and CDR2 from the germline V gene are SGHNT and YENEEA. V lost 5 bases to trimming and J lost 3 bases, with 13 bases between them. The CDR3 spans 15 residues. The CDR3 DNA reads as TGTGCCAGCAGCCCTTGGGGTCGTCACACCGGGGAGCTGTTTTTT. Its protein is CASSPWGRHTGELFF.

V gene TRBV11-2 combines with J gene TRBJ1-1, with D perhaps matching TRBD1 (5 bases). CDR1 and CDR2 from the germline V gene are SGHAT and FQNNGV. This CDR3 is built from 16 residues. V was trimmed by 5 bases and J by 3 bases, leaving 19 bases between them. CDR3 bases: TGTGCCAGCAGCCTCGGCGGGGCGATAGTGGACACTGAAGCTTTCTTT. It specifies CASSLGGAIVDTEAFF.

This CDR3 reads CASSRGSYTEAFF. Here the CDR3 DNA reads TGTGCCAGCAGTAGGGGGTCGTACACTGAAGCTTTCTTT. This chain links TRBV12-3 or TRBV12-4 with TRBJ1-1, with D possibly being TRBD1 (6 bases). The CDR3 totals 13 residues. V lost 5 bases, J lost 3 bases, and 10 bases lay in between.

This clonotype was picked up many times. The V and J genes are TRBV11-1 and TRBJ2-3; D is unresolved. The V end was cut by 3 bases, the J end by 2 bases, with 9 bases between. CDR3 length: 14 residues. In germline, CDR1 is SGHAT, CDR2 FQDESV (reference sequence). CDR3 in DNA: TGTGCCAGCAGCTTCCTAAGGTCCACAGATACGCAGTATTTT. This codes for CASSFLRSTDTQYF. The variable domain in full, with the rest retrieved from reference TRBV11-1 and TRBJ2-3, is EAEVAQSPRYKITEKSQAVAFWCDPISGHATLYWYRQILGQGPELLVQFQDESVVDDSQLPKDRFSAERLKGVDSTLKIQPAELGDSAMYLCASSFLRSTDTQYFGPGTRLTVL.

This clonotype has a count of ten or more. The chain uses TRBV5-1 and TRBJ2-7; D is unclear. The CDR3 has 15 residues. Germline CDR1 is SGHRS and CDR2 is YFSETQ. The V end lost 4 bases, the J end lost 7 bases, and 21 bases lay between the germline ends. The DNA of the CDR3 is TGCGCCAGCAGCCGCGCGGTTGGCAGATCTGAAGAGCAGTACTTC. Translated, it gives CASSRAVGRSEEQYF.

This rearrangement joins TRBV19 to TRBJ1-5; D not certain. Between the trimmed V and J ends, which lost 3 bases and 7 bases, there was a span of 10 bases. This CDR3 has 13 amino acids. CDR1 is LNHDA and CDR2 is SQIVND in the germline V gene (reference sequence). CDR3 residues: CASSISTKQPQHF. The CDR3 DNA reads as TGTGCCAGTAGTATCAGCACTAAACAGCCCCAGCATTTT. Using reference TRBV19 and TRBJ1-5 for the parts outside the CDR3, the full variable domain is DGGITQSPKYLFRKEGQNVTLSCEQNLNHDAMYWYRQDPGQGLRLIYYSQIVNDFQKGDIAEGYSVSREKKESFPLTVTSAQKNPTAFYLCASSISTKQPQHFGDGTRLSIL.

This clonotype is medium-sized in the sample. The chain carries TRBV7-8 and TRBJ2-1; 10 positions agree with TRBD1. This CDR3 spans 17 amino acids. Germline V gene sequence: CDR1 SGHVS, CDR2 FQNEAQ. V shed 0 bases and J 12 bases; nucleotides not matched to a gene: 14. CDR3 residues: CASSLAGTGVVLRGQFF. In DNA, the CDR3 is TGTGCCAGCAGCTTAGCGGGGACAGGGGTCGTCCTAAGGGGGCAGTTCTTC.

Ten or more counts support this clonotype. V gene TRBV4-1 combines with J gene TRBJ1-6; TRBD1 matches 8 bases. CDR3 size: 19 residues. Germline V gives CDR1 MGHRA, CDR2 YSYEKL. The V gene end was trimmed by 1 base and the J gene end by 10 bases; junction bases not matched to a gene: 18. In DNA form, the CDR3 reads TGCGCCAGCAGCCAAGTGCTTATACGGGACAGGCCTCAAGAATCACCCCTCCACTTT. It encodes CASSQVLIRDRPQESPLHF.

The table lists this clonotype with many counts. V usage is TRBV5-4 and J usage is TRBJ1-2; D is unresolved. Germline V CDR1 and CDR2: SGHNT, YYREEE (reference sequence). This CDR3 comprises 16 residues. The V end lost 4 bases, the J end lost 5 bases, and 21 bases lay between the germline ends. Here the CDR3 DNA reads TGTGCCAGCAGCCCGGGTAGTGACACCCTGGGGTATGGCTACACCTTC. It codes for CASSPGSDTLGYGYTF.

This clonotype was counted ten times or more. V is TRBV20-1 and J is TRBJ2-7, with 14 bases fitting TRBD2. The length of the CDR3 is 15 residues. Losses at the gene ends were 5 bases for V and 7 bases for J; bases not matched to a gene: 10. CDR1 is DFQATT, CDR2 SNEGSKA, per germline (reference sequence). This chain's CDR3 is CSAPTGLAGGGEQYF. Written as DNA, the CDR3 is TGCAGTGCTCCTACCGGACTAGCGGGGGGCGGGGAGCAGTACTTC.

The chain carries TRBV29-1 and TRBJ1-1; 8 bases map to TRBD1. CDR3 length: 12 amino acids. Germline CDR1 and CDR2: SQVTM and ANQGSEA. V gave up 7 bases and J gave up 3 bases; unmatched junction bases: 4. As DNA, the CDR3 is TGCAGCGCCCAACAGGGGGACACTGAAGCTTTCTTT. It is translated as CSAQQGDTEAFF. Drawing the rest from reference TRBV29-1 and TRBJ1-1, the complete variable domain is SAVISQKPSRDICQRGTSLTIQCQVDSQVTMMFWYRQQPGQSLTLIATANQGSEATYESGFVIDKFPISRPNLTFSTLTVSNMSPEDSSIYLCSAQQGDTEAFFGQGTRLTVV.

This clonotype showed up many times. This sequence joins TRBV7-2 and TRBJ1-2; maybe TRBD1 (6 bases). The V and J ends lost 5 bases and 6 bases respectively, with 10 bases between them. Germline assignment: CDR1 SGHTA and CDR2 FQGNSA. The CDR3 length is 12 residues. The CDR3 DNA is TGTGCCAGCAGCCAAAGGGGGGATGGCTACACCTTC. Translated, it gives CASSQRGDGYTF. The variable domain in full, completed from reference TRBV7-2 and TRBJ1-2, reads GAGVSQSPSNKVTEKGKDVELRCDPISGHTALYWYRQSLGQGLEFLIYFQGNSAPDKSGLPSDRFSAERTGGSVSTLTIQRTQQEDSAVYLCASSQRGDGYTFGSGTRLTVV.

This clonotype was detected ten times or more. This chain links TRBV20-1 with TRBJ1-1; 8 nucleotides match TRBD1. The CDR3 consists of 16 residues. Germline V gene data show CDR1 as DFQATT and CDR2 as SNEGSKA (reference sequence). V lost 3 bases and J lost 5; bases outside the gene matches: 14. The CDR3 DNA reads TGCAGTGCTAGGCGTGTCCCGGGACAGGAAGGTACTGAAGCTTTCTTT. Protein product: CSARRVPGQEGTEAFF.

This clonotype was picked up many times. V and J are TRBV5-1 and TRBJ2-3; D not certain. Trimming took off 4 bases at V and 2 bases at J, with 11 bases between the two ends. The CDR3 is made up of 14 amino acids. Germline V lookup: CDR1 SGHRS, CDR2 YFSETQ. CDR3 sequence (DNA): TGCGCCAGCAGCAGACTCGGTCCCACAGATACGCAGTATTTT. Translating gives CASSRLGPTDTQYF.

This clonotype was counted at least ten times. This chain links TRBV29-1 with TRBJ2-5; TRBD2 might be the D (6 bases). Germline CDR1 SQVTM, CDR2 ANQGSEA. The CDR3 has 12 amino acids. V lost 5 bases and J lost 2, with 9 bases in between. In DNA form, the CDR3 reads TGCAGCGTTCGGAGGGTACAAGAGACCCAGTACTTC. It specifies CSVRRVQETQYF.

This clonotype was recorded many times. The chain joins TRBV15 to TRBJ2-7; 7 bases agree with TRBD1. The junction had 5 bases not matched to a gene; V was cut back by 2 bases and J by 4 bases. This CDR3 region has 14 residues. Germline assignment: CDR1 LNHNV and CDR2 YYDKDF (reference sequence). The CDR3 spells CATSRTTGRYEQYF. The DNA of the CDR3 is TGTGCCACCAGCAGAACGACAGGGAGATACGAGCAGTACTTC.

This clonotype was counted at least ten times. The V and J genes are TRBV5-1 and TRBJ2-3; 7 bases are a match to TRBD2. The V gene end was trimmed by 0 bases and the J gene end by 0 bases; junction bases not matched to a gene: 4. This CDR3 comprises 16 residues. The germline CDR1 and CDR2 sequences are SGHRS and YFSETQ. CDR3 amino acids: CASSLGASGSTDTQYF. CDR3 sequence (DNA): TGCGCCAGCAGCTTGGGGGCTAGCGGAAGCACAGATACGCAGTATTTT.

This clonotype was detected ten times or more. CDR3 amino acids: CASSLLGAEQFF. DNA for the CDR3: TGTGCCAGCAGCCTCCTAGGAGCCGAGCAGTTCTTC. V and J are TRBV7-9 and TRBJ2-1; D uncertain. V lost 5 bases and J lost 10, with 12 bases in between. The CDR3 contains 12 residues. Germline CDR1 reads SEHNR; CDR2 reads FQNEAQ (reference sequence).